This T cell receptor (beta chain) was recovered during a study of somatic mutations in cytotoxic T cells in rheumatoid arthritis. Study results and limitations: With some 69 patients examined, several had a largest CD8+ clone exceeding 20% of CD8+ cells. In rheumatoid arthritis patients, unlike healthy controls, CD8+ clonality rose with age.

The germline V and J ends were trimmed by 5 bases and 9 bases, with 14 bases remaining between them. Germline values: CDR1 SGHTA, CDR2 FQGNSA. The CDR3 consists of 13 residues. TCRdb keeps only in-frame clones here, not all; method: immunoSEQ multiplex PCR. The table shows about 11,000 clones, with over 70% occurring only once. Worth noting for this clone: Its antigen is as yet unknown.

The source material was CD8+ T cells sorted from blood. V usage is TRBV7-2 and J usage is TRBJ2-1; no definite D call. The sequence derives from a man aged 65 to 79 in good health. The DNA of the CDR3 is TGTGCCAGCAGCCTCGGCGGTAGTTCTGAGCAGTTCTTC. Protein product: CASSLGGSSEQFF.